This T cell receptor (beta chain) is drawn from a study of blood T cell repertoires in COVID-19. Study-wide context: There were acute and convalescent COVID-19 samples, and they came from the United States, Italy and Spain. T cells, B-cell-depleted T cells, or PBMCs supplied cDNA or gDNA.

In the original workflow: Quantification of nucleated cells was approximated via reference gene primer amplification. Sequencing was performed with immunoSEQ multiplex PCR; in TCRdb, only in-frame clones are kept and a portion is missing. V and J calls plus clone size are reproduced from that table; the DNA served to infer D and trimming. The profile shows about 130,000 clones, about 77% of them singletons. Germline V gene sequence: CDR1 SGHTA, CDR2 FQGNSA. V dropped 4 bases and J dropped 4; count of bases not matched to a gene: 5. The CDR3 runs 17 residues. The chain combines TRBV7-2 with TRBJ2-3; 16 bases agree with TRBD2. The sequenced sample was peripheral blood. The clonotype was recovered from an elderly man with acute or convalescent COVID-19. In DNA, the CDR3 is TGTGCCAGCAGCTCGGGACTAGCGGGGGGGCCTGCAGATACGCAGTATTTT. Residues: CASSSGLAGGPADTQYF.